This passage covers 11 T cell receptor beta chains from one sample sequenced in a study of Tregs in tolerant kidney transplant recipients. No antigens are known for them. TCRdb's copy holds only in-frame clones and misses some; the assay was immunoSEQ multiplex PCR. The repertoire holds approximately 20,000 clones, just over 65% seen once, with around 3% in the top ten. The sequencing sample was made of Tregs from blood cultured with allogeneic cells. These receptor sequences come from a human donor in good health.

The chain employs TRBV5-4 and TRBJ1-4; D is undetermined. Germline CDR1 SGHNT, CDR2 YYREEE (reference sequence). The CDR3 has 15 amino acids. V was trimmed by 0 bases and J by 8 bases, leaving 14 bases between them. The DNA of the CDR3 is TGTGCCAGCAGCTTGGCCCGGGCTCCCGCGGAAAAACTGTTTTTT. This gives the protein CASSLARAPAEKLFF.

The chain carries TRBV2 and TRBJ2-7; 7 bases line up with TRBD1. The CDR3 has 14 amino acids. V dropped 10 bases and J dropped 2; count of bases not matched to a gene: 11. CDR1 is SNHLY and CDR2 is FYNNEI in the germline V gene. DNA of the CDR3: TGTGCCATCCAAACGGGACAGACCCCCTACGAGCAGTACTTC. This sequence encodes CAIQTGQTPYEQYF.

The V call is TRBV4-1, the J call TRBJ1-1, with 7 nucleotides matching TRBD1. The CDR3 spans 11 residues. From germline, CDR1 is MGHRA and CDR2 YSYEKL. J lost 11 bases, V lost 4 bases, and 4 bases had no gene match. CDR3 in amino acids: CASSLQGDAFF. CDR3 bases: TGCGCCAGCAGCCTGCAGGGGGACGCTTTCTTT.

This clone qualifies as medium-sized. CDR3 amino acids: CAWSVPPQETQYF. The CDR3 DNA sequence: TGTGCCTGGAGTGTACCCCCCCAAGAGACCCAGTACTTC. This sequence joins TRBV30 and TRBJ2-5; D gene unclear. V lost 0 bases and J 1 base, leaving 6 bases between the germline ends. Looked up from germline, CDR1 is GTSNPN and CDR2 is SVGIG (reference sequence). The CDR3 spans 13 residues. Using reference TRBV30 and TRBJ2-5 for the parts outside the CDR3, the full variable domain is SQTIHQWPATLVQPVGSPLSLECTVEGTSNPNLYWYRQAAGRGLQLLFYSVGIGQISSEVPQNLSASRPQDRQFILSSKKLLLSDSGFYLCAWSVPPQETQYFGPGTRLLVL.

There are a few counts of this clone. The CDR3 sequence is CAASKRTPLRNTEAFF. CDR3 DNA: TGTGCCGCAAGCAAGCGGACCCCCTTAAGGAACACTGAAGCTTTCTTT. The chain recombines TRBV19 with TRBJ1-1; D is unclear. Trimming stripped 11 bases from V and 1 base from J, with 23 bases between. The CDR3 is made up of 16 amino acids. The germline V gene encodes CDR1 LNHDA and CDR2 SQIVND (reference sequence). The whole variable domain, filled in from reference TRBV19 and TRBJ1-1, reads DGGITQSPKYLFRKEGQNVTLSCEQNLNHDAMYWYRQDPGQGLRLIYYSQIVNDFQKGDIAEGYSVSREKKESFPLTVTSAQKNPTAFYLCAASKRTPLRNTEAFFGQGTRLTVV.

This clone was seen just once. CDR3 in DNA: TGCGCCAGCAGCTCTACAGGGGGTTCCTATGGCTACACCTTC. This translates into CASSSTGGSYGYTF. The J gene is TRBJ1-2, the V gene TRBV5-1; 8 bases fit TRBD1. Per germline, CDR1 SGHRS and CDR2 YFSETQ. The CDR3 contains 14 residues. With 3 bases clipped from V and 4 bases from J, the junction kept 5 bases outside the gene matches.

This chain uses TRBV30 with TRBJ1-3; D not resolved. The CDR3 runs 12 residues. Trimming took 3 bases from V and 2 from J, leaving 5 bases between them. Germline V lookup: CDR1 GTSNPN, CDR2 SVGIG (reference sequence). The CDR3 DNA follows: TGTGCCTGGAGCGCCGCTGGAAACACCATATATTTT. Translating gives CAWSAAGNTIYF.

This clone was counted a few times. This chain uses TRBV2 with TRBJ1-4; D unresolved. The CDR3 runs 14 residues. Looked up from germline, CDR1 is SNHLY and CDR2 is FYNNEI. V gave up 7 bases and J gave up 4 bases, with 13 bases separating them. The CDR3 is CASKVGESNEKLFF. Written as DNA, the CDR3 is TGTGCCAGCAAAGTCGGAGAAAGTAATGAAAAACTGTTTTTT. Filled out from reference TRBV2 and TRBJ1-4, the complete variable domain reads EPEVTQTPSHQVTQMGQEVILRCVPISNHLYFYWYRQILGQKVEFLVSFYNNEISEKSEIFDDQFSVERPDGSNFTLKIRSTKLEDSAMYFCASKVGESNEKLFFGSGTQLSVL.

This chain uses TRBV4-1 with TRBJ2-7; 7 positions match TRBD1. This CDR3 contains 15 residues. Germline V CDR1 and CDR2: MGHRA, YSYEKL. V dropped 4 bases and J dropped 0; count of bases not matched to a gene: 6. The CDR3 DNA reads as TGCGCCAGCAGCCGTCAGGACAGGAGCTCCTACGAGCAGTACTTC. This translates into CASSRQDRSSYEQYF.

This clone was seen more than once but under ten times. The chain carries TRBV2 and TRBJ2-3; D possibly corresponds to TRBD1 (7 bases). Germline-derived CDR1 and CDR2 are SNHLY and FYNNEI. The CDR3 totals 15 residues. With 5 bases removed from V and 0 bases from J, the gap between germline ends came to 12 bases. CDR3 bases: TGTGCCAGCAGTTCACAGGGGACTAGCACAGATACGCAGTATTTT. This sequence encodes CASSSQGTSTDTQYF.

V gene TRBV5-4 combines with J gene TRBJ2-7; D remains unclear. The CDR3 totals 13 residues. Looked up from germline, CDR1 is SGHNT and CDR2 is YYREEE (reference sequence). V lost 6 bases and J lost 6, with 16 bases in between. Here the CDR3 reads CASNDEVEREQYF. The CDR3 nucleotides read TGTGCCAGCAACGACGAAGTTGAACGCGAGCAGTACTTC.